This TCR beta chain was obtained from a study of cytomegalovirus exposure and HLA in healthy donors (dated by TCRdb to 2016 to 2017). Some background on the complete study: According to an earlier analysis of a few hundred of the donors, about 179 million T cells yielded approximately 120 million unique TCR beta sequences and less than 300 Gb of sequence data. The aim of the study was to test whether cataloging public T cell receptors could identify signatures of past pathogen exposure. Using immunosequencing, the study profiled T cell repertoires from approximately 700 subjects and related those repertoires to cytomegalovirus serostatus. To predict cytomegalovirus infection status, the study combined high-throughput TCR immunosequencing, statistical association of individual TCRs with disease status, and machine learning. Besides the first cohort of hundreds of subjects, a separate validation cohort made up of roughly 120 different subjects was used. An earlier analysis of approximately 630 of the donors applied high-throughput TCR beta sequencing to assess whether each TCR beta V gene segment acted as functional or pseudogenic. About 280 gigabases of sequencing data and 78 million or so unique TCR sequences were included in an early release covering roughly 700 HLA-typed donors. In a later analysis, previously published TCR beta repertoires from fewer than 750 donors were re-analyzed and high-resolution HLA genotyping was added so that TCR occurrence patterns could be studied. Donor age, sex, ethnicity and CMV serostatus were collected together with the repertoire data. The number of typed donors differed by locus: about 620-640 for A, B, C, DRB1 and DQB1; 500 to 550 for DQA1; approximately 600 for DPA1; and 400 to 480 for DPB1. All discovery cohort repertoires had been generated on a single sequencing platform. Of the 300 to 400 genotyped donors, about 80% fell in the genetic ancestry cluster associated with self-reported Caucasian donors. HLA typing included class I and class II loci at four-digit resolution. In the later analysis, no new phenotypic data were used to find candidate immune exposures; instead, reliance was placed on TCR beta sequences and their occurrence across donors. Four or five DR-DQ haplotypes were handled as single units for association and clustering, since linkage in the cohort was strong. A later genetic analysis used genome-wide SNP genotypes for about three fifths of the 666 donors, treating that subset as a discovery cohort. On average, around 240,000 unique TCR beta nucleotide sequences were sequenced per donor among a few hundred genotyped donors of the cohort, with roughly 18% of those sequences being non-productive.

The cohort was made up of hundreds of healthy bone marrow donors. Cohort members were all nominally healthy when sampled, although unrecorded immune exposures were likely present. The donor tested CMV seropositive, placing the donor among the roughly 270 seropositive members of the cohort. Every donor gave a peripheral blood sample, and the peripheral blood mononuclear cells from that sample were used for TCR beta sequencing. The Qiagen DNeasy Blood Extraction Kit was used to extract genomic DNA from the blood cell samples. Trimming accounts for 2 bases at V and 0 bases at J, while the number of junction bases matched to no gene is 3. CDR1 SEHNR and CDR2 FQNEAQ were looked up in the germline V gene (reference sequence). There are 17 amino acids in the CDR3, from cysteine to phenylalanine inclusive. This entry keeps only the CDR3 DNA: 51 bases, framed from base 1. About this clone: There is no known antigen for this receptor. Base qualities were left out, and no much larger clone turns up one base away.

Libraries were prepared through the immunoSEQ multiplex PCR assay. A mixture of 60 forward primers for TCR Vbeta segments and 13 reverse primers for TCR Jbeta segments was used in the multiplex PCR. A multiplex PCR assay on genomic DNA amplified the CDR3 region of rearranged TCR beta genes. The Illumina HiSeq System was used to sequence the amplified TCR beta libraries as 87-base-pair reads. Under the source paper's analysis protocol: A later analysis tallied about 77 million unique TCR beta chains across the 666 repertoires, and 10 million to 11 million of those chains were shared by two or more donors. To remove PCR and sequencing errors, raw reads were error-corrected and collapsed into unique sequences using a nearest-neighbor algorithm that merged closely related sequences. To assign V, D and J gene segments, CDR3 sequences were aligned to IMGT reference sequences. For a sequence to be retained, a match of at least six nucleotides was required to both a V gene segment and a J gene segment. A rearrangement counted as productive if the CDR3 had no stop codons and remained in frame with V and J, and every other rearrangement counted as non-productive. CDR3 was defined by IMGT convention, running from the second conserved V-encoded cysteine to the conserved J-encoded phenylalanine. In an earlier analysis of roughly 610 of the donors, sequences lacking an unambiguous match to a single V gene segment were excluded. In an earlier analysis of several hundred of the donors, V segments were called functional above 56.7% productive rearrangements and were called segregating when the between-donor standard deviation exceeded 5%. A statistical classification framework was built to diagnose cytomegalovirus status from the catalog of TCR beta chain sequences. In a later analysis, V and J genes were assigned by comparing TCR nucleotide sequences against IMGT/GENE-DB human TR gene sequences. In a later analysis, CDR3 sequences and most-parsimonious VDJ recombination scenarios were assigned using the TCRdist pipeline. In a later analysis, each TCR beta chain was defined by its CDR3 amino acid sequence together with its V-gene family, and reads lacking a unique V-gene family were excluded. In a later analysis, 500 to 700 highly shared, low-generation-probability nucleotide sequences were removed to address suspected cross-contamination and a sequencing artifact. A later analysis calculated a clonal expansion index for each public chain from normalized within-repertoire ranks of inferred template counts. In a later analysis, generation probabilities were computed using a VDJ recombination model fitted to out-of-frame rearrangements, and the results were checked against IGoR. Hypergeometric tests were used in a later analysis to score TCR-TCR, TCR-HLA and TCR-CMV co-occurrence, with a repertoire-size bias correction applied to the TCR pairs. In a later analysis, false discovery rates were estimated by permuting HLA or CMV assignments 20 times. A later analysis grouped co-occurring TCRs with DBSCAN, adding TCRdist sequence similarity when clustering within HLA-allele-positive subsets. Co-occurrence clustering excluded repertoires with fewer than 30,000 or more than 120,000 public chains, plus five with anomalous nucleotide sharing. TCRdb holds this immuneACCESS table with in-frame rearrangements only. Some clones are missing; in checked studies, unresolved V genes explain under half, and the rest has no known cause. The D gene and trimming were derived from the DNA, and the V and J assignments and clone size from that table. A total of 95,000 to 150,000 clones appear in this sample, around 66% of them only once. The ten largest clones add up to about 8% of the sample.

Beyond this particular receptor, the publication reports: A group of highly shared sequence variants was considered likely to be a technical artifact of the sequencing pipeline. Cytomegalovirus status was reported to be diagnosed by the classifier with high specificity and sensitivity in both the original and validation cohorts. V-gene and J-gene trimming of TCR beta chains was associated with a missense DCLRE1C variant in a later genetic analysis, and the association was replicated in an independent cohort. When HLA alleles, especially DR and DQ, strongly co-occurred, TCR associations were difficult to assign to individual alleles. Linkage disequilibrium might explain the correlated functional status among segregating V segments, but an unknown experimental factor could not be ruled out. In a later analysis, several top co-occurrence clusters were reported to appear linked to parvovirus B19, influenza, CMV and Epstein-Barr virus. The authors suggested that the approach could potentially be extended to other disease states and immunological phenotypes. Most CMV-associated TCR beta chains appeared to be HLA-restricted in a later analysis, and the HLA associations seemed to be driven largely by CMV exposure. In an earlier analysis of around 600 of the donors, most TCR beta V segments were observed in productive rearrangements about 90% or about 30% of the time, broadly matching IMGT annotations. According to a later genetic analysis, donors in an Asian-associated ancestry cluster had fewer N-insertions in productive TCRs than the approximately 670-donor mean. Some IMGT-functional V segments, including TRBV6-2 and TRBV6-3, could not be told apart with the 87-base-pair reads, so those segments were excluded. While some public TCRs were present in many individuals, most TCR sequences turned up only very rarely across donors. In a later analysis, the rate of TCR association differed among HLA loci, with DRB1 alleles having the most associated TCRs and HLA-C alleles having the fewest. In this cohort, only TCR beta chains were sequenced, and detectable features were limited by the absence of alpha or paired-chain data. A few of the identified cytomegalovirus-associated TCR beta chains were confirmed in vitro to be specific for cytomegalovirus antigens. Because counts were too low, about 15 rarely observed V segments, including chromosome 9 orphons, were left out of the earlier analysis of 500 to 750 of the donors. In a later analysis, HLA-associated TCR beta chains showed more clonal expansion and lower generation probabilities than non-associated chains that were equally common. For the cohort, immune exposure information was limited to CMV serostatus. The study listed over 150 TCR beta chains as associated with cytomegalovirus. A later analysis associated about 17,000 TCR beta sequences with specific HLA alleles at a false discovery rate of 0.05. A further reported finding was that TCR beta sequences accurately predicted the HLA-A and HLA-B alleles for most subjects in the first cohort. Because HLA typing was missing for some donors at each locus, association tests included only the typed subset. Presence/absence analyses assumed roughly uniform sequencing depth across donors, an assumption that may not hold.

The rearrangement combines TRBV7-9 with TRBJ1-3, and TRBD1 matches 11 of the central bases. Material for sequencing was PBMCs. This sequence was found in a middle-aged woman in good health and CMV-seropositive. CDR3 sequence: CASSLPGQGGSGNTIYF. The nucleotides are TGTGCCAGCAGCTTACCGGGACAGGGGGGCTCTGGAAACACCATATATTTT.